This T cell receptor (beta chain) emerged from a study of cytomegalovirus exposure and HLA in healthy donors. This clone was seen just once. The PCR employed 60 Vbeta primers together with 13 Jbeta primers. The protocol was immunoSEQ multiplex PCR, while the TCRdb copy is restricted to in-frame clones and leaves out a portion. The data hold 95,000 to 150,000 clones, with 70% to 80% observed a single time. The germline CDR1 and CDR2 sequences are SGHRS and YFSETQ. The CDR3 loop spans 15 amino acids. Trimming took off 5 bases at V and 4 bases at J, with 18 bases between the two ends. The source of this sequence is a woman between 35 and 50 years old in good health and CMV-seropositive. V gene TRBV5-1 combines with J gene TRBJ1-1, with D uncertain. The sample consisted of PBMCs. The CDR3 region is CASSPGEGGLTEAFF. The CDR3 DNA follows: TGCGCCAGCAGTCCCGGGGAGGGTGGGCTCACTGAAGCTTTCTTT.